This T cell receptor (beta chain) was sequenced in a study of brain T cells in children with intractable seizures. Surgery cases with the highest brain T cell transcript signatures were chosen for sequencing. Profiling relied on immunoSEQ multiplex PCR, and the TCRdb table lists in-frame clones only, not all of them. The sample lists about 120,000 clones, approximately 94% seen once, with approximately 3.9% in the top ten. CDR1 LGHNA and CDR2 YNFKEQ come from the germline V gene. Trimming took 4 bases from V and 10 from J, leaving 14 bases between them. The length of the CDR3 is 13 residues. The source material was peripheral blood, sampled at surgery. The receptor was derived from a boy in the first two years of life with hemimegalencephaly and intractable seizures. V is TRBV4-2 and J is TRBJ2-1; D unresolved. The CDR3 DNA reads TGTGCCAGCAGCCCATCTCGAGTGCGCGAGCAGTTCTTC. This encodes CASSPSRVREQFF.